The clone carrying this T cell receptor (beta chain) appeared a few times. The antigen is unknown. The sample belongs to a study of blood T cells in healthy people across ages. There are 15 residues in the CDR3. The V gene lost 6 bases and the J gene lost 3 bases, with 15 bases spanning the gap. The germline gives CDR1 ENHRY, CDR2 SYGVKD. Points from the study as a whole: Per million T cells, TCR beta diversity dropped roughly linearly as age increased.

The draw of peripheral blood yielded approximately 11 milliliters from each donor. Then a second PCR, running roughly 6 to 12 cycles, was carried out with a sample-barcoded 5' primer and a J-beta primer mix. TCRdb passed the 5' RACE reads through MiXCR, listing each CDR3 protein once. The table shows about 1.6 million distinct CDR3 sequences, with about 32% occurring only once. Sequencing was done on a sample of blood. The rearrangement uses TRBV10-3 and TRBJ1-5; D remains ambiguous. The sequence was obtained from a woman aged 30 to 39 in good health. CDR3: CAIREGREDNQPQHF. The CDR3, as DNA: TGTGCCATCAGAGAAGGCAGAGAGGACAATCAGCCCCAGCATTTT.